These T cell receptor beta chains were read from a single sample in a study of T cells in Graves' hyperthyroidism and ophthalmopathy. TCRdb reprocessed the multiplex PCR reads via MiXCR and lists one record per CDR3 protein. The sample lists over 650,000 distinct CDR3 sequences, 45% occurring once. Sequenced sample: peripheral blood or thyroid tissue (not recorded which). These receptors came from an adult man with Graves' disease, either hyperthyroidism or ophthalmopathy (not recorded which). Both conserved end residues are part of each CDR3. The D gene is left open where the match is weak. Some rows mark clone size as missing; the rest say once, few, many or name a class of expanded clone.

>TRBJ2-2|TRBV29-1|many|TRBD1
CSASLGTGGSGELFF
TGCAGCGCATCCCTCGGGACAGGGGGCTCCGGGGAGCTGTTTTTT
>TRBJ1-6|TRBV7-2|-|-
CASSPGVYSPLHF
TGTGCCAGCAGCCCCGGCGTCTATTCACCCCTCCACTTT
>TRBJ2-6|TRBV29-1|-|TRBD1
CSATAGTGGGHAGANVLTF
TGCAGCGCGACGGCCGGGACAGGGGGAGGCCACGCTGGGGCCAACGTCCTGACTTTC
>TRBJ1-2|TRBV24-1|-|-
CATGDSDVYYGYTF
TGTGCCACCGGCGATTCCGACGTATACTATGGCTACACCTTC
>TRBJ2-7|TRBV24-1|few|-
CATSDPKDTNYEQYF
TGTGCCACCAGTGATCCTAAGGACACAAACTACGAGCAGTACTTC
>TRBJ1-2|TRBV7-2|-|-
CASSQERWGYTF
TGTGCCAGCAGCCAAGAACGGTGGGGCTACACCTTC
>TRBJ1-2|TRBV13|many|-
CASSLERALANYGYTF
TGTGCCAGCAGCTTAGAAAGGGCGCTGGCTAACTATGGCTACACCTTC
>TRBJ2-2|TRBV24-1|-|TRBD2
CATSGISGRARTGELFF
TGTGCCACCAGTGGTATTAGCGGGAGGGCGCGAACCGGGGAGCTGTTTTTT
>TRBJ1-4|TRBV24-1|many|TRBD1
CATSDSVTGISEKLFF
TGTGCCACCAGTGATTCGGTGACAGGGATCAGCGAAAAACTGTTTTTT
>TRBJ2-5|TRBV15|many|-
CATSRDLAPGARETQYF
TGTGCCACCAGCAGAGATCTCGCTCCGGGGGCTAGGGAGACCCAGTACTTC
>TRBJ1-2|TRBV19|-|-
CASSIVGRNYGYTF
TGTGCCAGTAGTATAGTCGGGCGAAACTATGGCTACACCTTC
>TRBJ2-7|TRBV7-9|-|-
CASSFRAGGNTYEQYF
TGTGCCAGCAGCTTCCGGGCCGGGGGCAACACCTACGAGCAGTACTTC
>TRBJ2-6|TRBV9|few|TRBD1
CASSLGTGGSGANVLTF
TGTGCCAGCAGTTTAGGGACAGGGGGCTCTGGGGCCAACGTCCTGACTTTC
>TRBJ1-1|TRBV2|few|-
CASSVPGRTEAFF
TGTGCCAGCAGTGTGCCGGGACGGACTGAAGCTTTCTTT
>TRBJ1-6|TRBV6-2/TRBV6-3|-|-
CASSYSAGPDHNSPLHF
TGTGCCAGCAGTTACTCTGCAGGGCCCGACCATAATTCACCCCTCCACTTT
>TRBJ1-4|TRBV29-1|-|TRBD1
CSVVRDRGRTEKLFF
TGCAGCGTTGTCCGGGACAGGGGAAGAACTGAAAAACTGTTTTTT
>TRBJ1-2|TRBV7-6|-|-
CASSPTGWGGNYGYTF
TGTGCCAGCAGCCCAACAGGGTGGGGCGGTAACTATGGCTACACCTTC
>TRBJ1-6|TRBV20-1|many|-
CSAKDSLHSYNSPLHF
TGCAGTGCTAAGGACAGTCTCCACTCCTATAATTCACCCCTCCACTTT
>TRBJ2-7|TRBV15|-|-
CATSSDRRGTYEQYF
TGTGCCACCAGCAGTGATCGTAGGGGTACCTACGAGCAGTACTTC
>TRBJ1-6|TRBV5-1|-|TRBD1
CASSLTGTGTAPLHF
TGCGCCAGCAGCTTGACAGGGACAGGGACTGCACCCCTCCACTTT